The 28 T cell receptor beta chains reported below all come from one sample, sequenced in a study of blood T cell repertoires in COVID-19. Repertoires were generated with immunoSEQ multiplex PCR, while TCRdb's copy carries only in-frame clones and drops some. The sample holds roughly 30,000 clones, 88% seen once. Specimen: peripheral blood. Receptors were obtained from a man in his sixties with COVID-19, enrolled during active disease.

CDR3 nucleotide sequence: TGTGCCTGGAGCGCCTCGGGGGAGTTGGAACAAAAACTGTTTTTT. Its protein product is CAWSASGELEQKLFF. V usage is TRBV30 and J usage is TRBJ1-4, with a possible D match to TRBD1 (5 bases). With 3 bases removed from V and 9 bases from J, the gap between germline ends came to 20 bases. Germline values: CDR1 GTSNPN, CDR2 SVGIG (reference sequence). The CDR3 has 15 amino acids.

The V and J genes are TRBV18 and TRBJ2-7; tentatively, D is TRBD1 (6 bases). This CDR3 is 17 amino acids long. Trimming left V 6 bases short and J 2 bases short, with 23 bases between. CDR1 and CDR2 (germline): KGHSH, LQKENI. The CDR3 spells CASSPRGSGVTPYEQYF. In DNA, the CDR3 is TGTGCCAGCTCTCCCAGAGGGTCAGGGGTCACCCCCTACGAGCAGTACTTC.

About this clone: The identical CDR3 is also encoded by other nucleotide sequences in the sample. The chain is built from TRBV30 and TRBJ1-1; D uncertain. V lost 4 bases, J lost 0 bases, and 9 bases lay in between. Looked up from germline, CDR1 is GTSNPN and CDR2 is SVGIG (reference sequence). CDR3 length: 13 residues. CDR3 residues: CAWNRGLNTEAFF. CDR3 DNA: TGTGCCTGGAATAGAGGGTTGAACACTGAAGCTTTCTTT.

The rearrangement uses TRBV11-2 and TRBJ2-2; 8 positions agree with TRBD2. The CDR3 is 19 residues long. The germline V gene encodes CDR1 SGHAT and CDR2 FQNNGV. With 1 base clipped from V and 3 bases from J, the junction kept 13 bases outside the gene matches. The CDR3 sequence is CASSLVGLLAGGYTGELFF. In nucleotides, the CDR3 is TGTGCCAGCAGCTTAGTAGGGCTTCTGGCGGGAGGTTACACCGGGGAGCTGTTTTTT.

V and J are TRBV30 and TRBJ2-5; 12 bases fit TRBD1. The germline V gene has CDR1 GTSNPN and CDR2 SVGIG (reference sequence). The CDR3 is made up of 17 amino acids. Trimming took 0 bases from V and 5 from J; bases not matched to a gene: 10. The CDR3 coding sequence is TGTGCCTGGAGTGTAAAGGCGGGACAGGGGGCTCGGGAGACCCAGTACTTC. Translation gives CAWSVKAGQGARETQYF.

CDR3 bases: TGTGCCAGCAGCCCGTGGACAGGGAGCACCGGGGAGCTGTTTTTT. Translated, it gives CASSPWTGSTGELFF. The chain joins TRBV3-1 (or the pseudogene TRBV3-2) to TRBJ2-2; 8 bases match TRBD1. Per germline, CDR1 LGHDT and CDR2 YNNKEL (reference sequence). V lost 4 bases to trimming and J lost 4 bases; unmatched junction nucleotides: 5. The CDR3 spans 15 residues.

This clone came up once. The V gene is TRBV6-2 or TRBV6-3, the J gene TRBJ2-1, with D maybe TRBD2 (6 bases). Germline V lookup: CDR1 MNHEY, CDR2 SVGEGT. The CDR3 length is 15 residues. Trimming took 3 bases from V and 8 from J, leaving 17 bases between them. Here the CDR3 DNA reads TGTGCCAGCAGTTATCGGCGGGGCTCCGGAGATGAGCAGTTCTTC. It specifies CASSYRRGSGDEQFF.

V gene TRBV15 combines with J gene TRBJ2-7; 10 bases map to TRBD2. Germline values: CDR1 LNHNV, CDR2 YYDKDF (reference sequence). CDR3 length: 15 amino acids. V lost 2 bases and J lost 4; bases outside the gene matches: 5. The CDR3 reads CATSRQREGQYEQYF. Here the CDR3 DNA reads TGTGCCACCAGCAGACAGCGGGAGGGCCAATACGAGCAGTACTTC.

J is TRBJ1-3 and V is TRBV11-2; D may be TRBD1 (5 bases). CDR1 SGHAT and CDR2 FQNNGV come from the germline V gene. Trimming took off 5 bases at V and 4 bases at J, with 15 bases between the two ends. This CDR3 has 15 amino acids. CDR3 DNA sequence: TGTGCCAGCAGCCCAGCCGGGACTCCCGGAAACACCATATATTTT. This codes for CASSPAGTPGNTIYF.

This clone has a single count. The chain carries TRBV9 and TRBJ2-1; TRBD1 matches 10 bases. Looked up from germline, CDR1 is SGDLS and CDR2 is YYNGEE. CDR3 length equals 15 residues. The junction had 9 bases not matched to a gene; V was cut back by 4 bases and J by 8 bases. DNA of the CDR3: TGTGCCAGCAGCACCCGACAGGGGGCGGTCTATGAGCAGTTCTTC. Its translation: CASSTRQGAVYEQFF.

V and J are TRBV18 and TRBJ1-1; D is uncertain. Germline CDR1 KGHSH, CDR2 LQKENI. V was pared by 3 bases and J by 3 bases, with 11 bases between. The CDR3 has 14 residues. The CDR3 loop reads CASSPRVQDTEAFF. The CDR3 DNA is TGTGCCAGCTCACCGCGGGTTCAGGACACTGAAGCTTTCTTT.

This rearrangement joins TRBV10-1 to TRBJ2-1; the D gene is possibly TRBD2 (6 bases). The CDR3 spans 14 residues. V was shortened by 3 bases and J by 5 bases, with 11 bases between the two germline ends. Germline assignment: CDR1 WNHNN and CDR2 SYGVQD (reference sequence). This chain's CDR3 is CASSEGSGHNEQFF. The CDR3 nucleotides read TGCGCCAGCAGTGAAGGTAGCGGCCACAATGAGCAGTTCTTC.

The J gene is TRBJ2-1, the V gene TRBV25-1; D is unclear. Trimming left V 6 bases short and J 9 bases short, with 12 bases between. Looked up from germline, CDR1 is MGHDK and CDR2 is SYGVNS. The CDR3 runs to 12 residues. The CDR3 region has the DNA TGTGCCAGCAGGCCGGAGATTGGTGAGCAGTTCTTC. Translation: CASRPEIGEQFF.

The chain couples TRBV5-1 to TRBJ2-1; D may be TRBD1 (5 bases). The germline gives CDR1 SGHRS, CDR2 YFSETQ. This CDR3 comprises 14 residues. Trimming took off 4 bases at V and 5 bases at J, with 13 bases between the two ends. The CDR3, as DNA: TGCGCCAGCAGCCTCTTGACAGTACACAATGAGCAGTTCTTC. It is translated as CASSLLTVHNEQFF. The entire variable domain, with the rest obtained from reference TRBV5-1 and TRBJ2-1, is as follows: KAGVTQTPRYLIKTRGQQVTLSCSPISGHRSVSWYQQTPGQGLQFLFEYFSETQRNKGNFPGRFSGRQFSNSRSEMNVSTLELGDSALYLCASSLLTVHNEQFFGPGTRLTVL.

The CDR3 DNA reads as TGTGCCTGGAGAAACAATGCTGGAAACACCATATATTTT. Protein sequence: CAWRNNAGNTIYF. The genes are TRBV30 and TRBJ1-3; D gene ambiguous. Germline V gene sequence: CDR1 GTSNPN, CDR2 SVGIG (reference sequence). The CDR3 has 13 residues. V was pared by 3 bases and J by 2 bases, with 8 bases between.

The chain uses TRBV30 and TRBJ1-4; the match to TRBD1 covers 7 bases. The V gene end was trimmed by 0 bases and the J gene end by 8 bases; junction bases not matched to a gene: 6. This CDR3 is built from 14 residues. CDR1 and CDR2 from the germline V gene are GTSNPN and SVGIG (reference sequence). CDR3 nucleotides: TGTGCCTGGAGTGTACGGACAGGTCGAGAAAAACTGTTTTTT. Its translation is CAWSVRTGREKLFF. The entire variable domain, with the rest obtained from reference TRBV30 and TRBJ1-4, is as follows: SQTIHQWPATLVQPVGSPLSLECTVEGTSNPNLYWYRQAAGRGLQLLFYSVGIGQISSEVPQNLSASRPQDRQFILSSKKLLLSDSGFYLCAWSVRTGREKLFFGSGTQLSVL.

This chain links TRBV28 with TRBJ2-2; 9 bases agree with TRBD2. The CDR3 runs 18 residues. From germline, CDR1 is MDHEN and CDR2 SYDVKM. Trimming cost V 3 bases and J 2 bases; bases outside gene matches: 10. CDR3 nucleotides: TGTGCCAGCAGTTTGGGTCTAGCGGGACCCCTTAACACCGGGGAGCTGTTTTTT. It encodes CASSLGLAGPLNTGELFF.

CDR3 nucleotide sequence: TGTGCCAGCAGCTTGGTGGGGACAGCCGGAAACACCATATATTTT. The encoded protein is CASSLVGTAGNTIYF. V gene TRBV5-4 combines with J gene TRBJ1-3; 7 bases are shared with TRBD1. The ends lost 0 bases at V and 4 bases at J; junction bases unmatched: 4. The CDR3 has 15 residues. Germline V CDR1 and CDR2: SGHNT, YYREEE (reference sequence).

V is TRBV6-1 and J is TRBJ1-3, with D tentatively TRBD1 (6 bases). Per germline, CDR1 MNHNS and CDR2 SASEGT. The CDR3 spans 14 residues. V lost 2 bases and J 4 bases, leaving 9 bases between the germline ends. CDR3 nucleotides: TGTGCCAGCAGTGAATCAGGGGTCGGAAACACCATATATTTT. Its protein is CASSESGVGNTIYF.

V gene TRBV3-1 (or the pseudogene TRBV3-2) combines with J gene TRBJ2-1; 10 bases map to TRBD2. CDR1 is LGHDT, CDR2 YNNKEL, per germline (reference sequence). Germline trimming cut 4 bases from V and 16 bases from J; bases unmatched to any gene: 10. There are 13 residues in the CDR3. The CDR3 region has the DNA TGTGCCAGCAGCCCACCCCGGCTAGCGGGAGTTTTCTTC. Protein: CASSPPRLAGVFF.

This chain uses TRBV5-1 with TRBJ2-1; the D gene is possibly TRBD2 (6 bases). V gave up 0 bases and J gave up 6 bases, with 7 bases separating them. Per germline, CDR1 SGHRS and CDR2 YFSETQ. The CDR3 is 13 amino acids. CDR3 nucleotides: TGCGCCAGCAGCTTGGTGGGGGGCAATGAGCAGTTCTTC. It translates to CASSLVGGNEQFF.

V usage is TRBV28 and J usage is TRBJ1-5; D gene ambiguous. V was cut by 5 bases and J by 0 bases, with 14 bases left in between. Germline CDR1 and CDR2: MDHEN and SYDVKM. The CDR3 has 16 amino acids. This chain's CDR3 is CASSLKPGLSNQPQHF. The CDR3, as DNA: TGTGCCAGCAGTCTAAAGCCGGGTCTTAGCAATCAGCCCCAGCATTTT.

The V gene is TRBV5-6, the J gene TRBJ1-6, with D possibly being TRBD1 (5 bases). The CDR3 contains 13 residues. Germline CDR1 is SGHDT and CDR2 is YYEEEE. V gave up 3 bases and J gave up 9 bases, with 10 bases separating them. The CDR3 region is CASSSGVISPLHF. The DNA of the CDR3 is TGTGCCAGCAGCTCGGGGGTGATTTCACCCCTCCACTTT.

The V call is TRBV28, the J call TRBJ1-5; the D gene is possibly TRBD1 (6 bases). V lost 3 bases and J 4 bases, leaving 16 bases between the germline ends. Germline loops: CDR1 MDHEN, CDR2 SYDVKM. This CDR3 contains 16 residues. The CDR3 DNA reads TGTGCCAGCAGTTTCGGACGGGGGGCGGGTAATCAGCCCCAGCATTTT. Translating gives CASSFGRGAGNQPQHF.

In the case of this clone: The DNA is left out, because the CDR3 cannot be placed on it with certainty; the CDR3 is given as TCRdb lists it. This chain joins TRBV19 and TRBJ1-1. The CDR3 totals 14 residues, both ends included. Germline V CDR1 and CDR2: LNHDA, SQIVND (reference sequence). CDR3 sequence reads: CASSILARGTEAFF.

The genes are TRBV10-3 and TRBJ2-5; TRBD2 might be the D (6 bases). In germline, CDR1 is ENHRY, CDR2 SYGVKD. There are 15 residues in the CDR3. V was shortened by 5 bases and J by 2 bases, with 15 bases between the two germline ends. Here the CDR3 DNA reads TGTGCCATCAGTAACGGGGGACTGTCGCAAGAGACCCAGTACTTC. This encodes CAISNGGLSQETQYF.

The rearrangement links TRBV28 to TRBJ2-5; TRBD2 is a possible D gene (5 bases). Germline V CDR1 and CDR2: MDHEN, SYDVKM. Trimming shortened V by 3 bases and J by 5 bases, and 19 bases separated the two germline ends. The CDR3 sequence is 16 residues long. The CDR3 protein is CASSFWGRIGEETQYF. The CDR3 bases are TGTGCCAGCAGTTTTTGGGGTCGCATTGGGGAGGAGACCCAGTACTTC.

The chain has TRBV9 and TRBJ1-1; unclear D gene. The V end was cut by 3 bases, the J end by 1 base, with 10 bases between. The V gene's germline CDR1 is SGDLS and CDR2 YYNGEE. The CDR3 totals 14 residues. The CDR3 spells CASSAEEGNTEAFF. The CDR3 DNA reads TGTGCCAGCAGCGCAGAAGAGGGGAACACTGAAGCTTTCTTT.